Listed here are 23 T cell receptor beta chains from one sample, sequenced in a study of T-cell memory formation after mild COVID-19. TCRdb used MiXCR to reprocess the 5' RACE reads, holding one entry per CDR3 protein. The table lists approximately 340,000 distinct CDR3 sequences, about 15% of them singletons, with 20% to 25% in the top ten. The sequenced sample consisted of PBMCs or a T cell subset sorted from them (not recorded which). These receptors originate from a man aged 18 to 29 who had mild COVID-19 (a few samples of this study predate the infection). Cell type and time point are not known.

In regard to this clonotype: The junction shows a germline mismatch at one end, possibly a read error. The chain uses TRBV20-1 and TRBJ2-4, with TRBD2 matching over 8 bases. The CDR3 consists of 12 residues. The germline CDR1 and CDR2 sequences are DFQATT and SNEGSKA (reference sequence). The CDR3: CSARPGGSNLRF. The CDR3 DNA is TGCAGTGCTAGACCGGGGGGGTCCAATTTGCGGTTC.

This clonotype turned up a few times. This chain connects TRBV11-3 to TRBJ1-6; D not certain. The length of the CDR3 is 13 residues. Trimming took 0 bases from V and 10 from J, leaving 7 bases between them. The germline CDR1 and CDR2 sequences are SGHNT and YENEEA. CDR3 bases: TGTGCCAGCAGCTTAGATCTGAAATCACCCCTCCACTTT. This codes for CASSLDLKSPLHF. Full variable domain (rest looked up from reference TRBV11-3 and TRBJ1-6): EAGVVQSPRYKIIEKKQPVAFWCNPISGHNTLYWYLQNLGQGPELLIRYENEEAVDDSQLPKDRFSAERLKGVDSTLKIQPAELGDSAVYLCASSLDLKSPLHFGNGTRLTVT.

Ten or more counts support this clonotype. The chain employs TRBV5-1 and TRBJ2-3; 9 nucleotides agree with TRBD1. This CDR3 region has 15 residues. In germline, CDR1 is SGHRS, CDR2 YFSETQ. The V and J ends lost 0 bases and 6 bases, in that order; junction bases with no gene match: 5. CDR3: CASSLGDRAGDTQYF. DNA for the CDR3: TGCGCCAGCAGCTTGGGGGACAGGGCCGGCGATACGCAGTATTTT.

This clonotype was detected a few times. The chain is built from TRBV6-2 or TRBV6-3 and TRBJ1-1; D possibly corresponds to TRBD1 (5 bases). Deletions cut 8 bases from V and 1 base from J, with 5 bases between. The CDR3 totals 11 residues. CDR1 is MNHEY, CDR2 SVGEGT, per germline. The DNA of the CDR3 is TGTGCCAGCCAGGGGAACACTGAAGCTTTCTTT. It is translated as CASQGNTEAFF.

This clonotype showed up just a few times. The V and J genes are TRBV9 and TRBJ2-1; D not certain. This CDR3 has 16 residues. Trimming shortened V by 2 bases and J by 0 bases, and 12 bases separated the two germline ends. Germline CDR1 reads SGDLS; CDR2 reads YYNGEE. In DNA, the CDR3 is TGTGCCAGCAGCGTCGACCCTAACCTCTCCTACAATGAGCAGTTCTTC. Residues: CASSVDPNLSYNEQFF.

This clonotype was picked up a small number of times. The CDR3 sequence is CASSVVDRAYTGELFF. In DNA form, the CDR3 reads TGTGCCAGCAGCGTAGTGGACAGGGCATACACCGGGGAGCTGTTTTTT. The genes are TRBV9 and TRBJ2-2, with 8 positions matching TRBD1. This CDR3 comprises 16 residues. Per the germline V gene, CDR1 is SGDLS and CDR2 is YYNGEE. J gave up 3 bases and V 0 bases, and 4 bases lay outside the gene matches. The full variable domain, completed using reference TRBV9 and TRBJ2-2, is DSGVTQTPKHLITATGQRVTLRCSPRSGDLSVYWYQQSLDQGLQFLIQYYNGEERAKGNILERFSAQQFPDLHSELNLSSLELGDSALYFCASSVVDRAYTGELFFGEGSRLTVL.

This clonotype was detected ten times or more. The gene calls are TRBV13 and TRBJ2-2; D unresolved. The CDR3 is made up of 14 amino acids. Germline V CDR1 and CDR2: PRHDT, FYEKMQ (reference sequence). Trimming removed 5 bases from V and 6 bases from J, with 13 bases in between. CDR3 bases: TGTGCCAGCAGCCCCGGTGGGATGCCCGGGGAGCTGTTTTTT. This sequence encodes CASSPGGMPGELFF. The full variable domain, with the rest looked up from reference TRBV13 and TRBJ2-2, is AAGVIQSPRHLIKEKRETATLKCYPIPRHDTVYWYQQGPGQDPQFLISFYEKMQSDKGSIPDRFSAQQFSDYHSELNMSSLELGDSALYFCASSPGGMPGELFFGEGSRLTVL.

This clonotype was detected only a few times. The chain recombines TRBV3-1 with TRBJ2-3, with D uncertain. The CDR3 contains 12 residues. The V end lost 2 bases, the J end lost 3 bases, and 3 bases lay between the germline ends. Germline values: CDR1 LGHDT, CDR2 YNNKEL (reference sequence). CDR3 residues: CASSQITDTQYF. The DNA for the CDR3 is TGTGCCAGCAGCCAAATTACAGATACGCAGTATTTT.

The chain joins TRBV5-4 to TRBJ1-2, with a weak D call TRBD1 (5 bases). Per germline, CDR1 SGHNT and CDR2 YYREEE (reference sequence). This CDR3 is 15 amino acids long. The ends were cut back, 4 bases at V and 4 bases at J, with 17 bases in the middle. CDR3 residues: CASSPDRTLFYGYTF. The CDR3 region has the DNA TGTGCCAGCAGCCCGGACCGGACACTTTTCTATGGCTACACCTTC.

This clonotype has just a few counts. The chain recombines TRBV19 with TRBJ1-6, with D possibly TRBD1 on 6 matching bases. Trimming left V 6 bases short and J 12 bases short, with 18 bases between. Germline values: CDR1 LNHDA, CDR2 SQIVND (reference sequence). This CDR3 is 14 amino acids long. Here the CDR3 reads CASRPTRGRGPLHF. Written as DNA, the CDR3 is TGTGCCAGTAGACCGACGCGTGGCAGGGGACCCCTCCACTTT.

This clonotype was detected a few times. This chain connects TRBV4-1 to TRBJ2-7; D perhaps matches TRBD1 (6 bases). CDR3 length equals 16 residues. Germline loops: CDR1 MGHRA, CDR2 YSYEKL. Between the trimmed V and J ends, which lost 0 bases and 0 bases, there was a span of 12 bases. The CDR3 DNA sequence: TGCGCCAGCAGCCAAGAATATTCCAGGGGCTCCTACGAGCAGTACTTC. Its protein product is CASSQEYSRGSYEQYF.

The chain joins TRBV20-1 to TRBJ2-3, with 7 bases matching TRBD2. Germline-derived CDR1 and CDR2 are DFQATT and SNEGSKA (reference sequence). The CDR3 runs to 15 residues. The V segment lost 5 bases and the J segment 0 bases; nucleotides outside the gene matches: 8. The CDR3, as DNA: TGCAGTGCTTGTACTAGCGTCTCTAGCACAGATACGCAGTATTTT. Translation: CSACTSVSSTDTQYF.

This clonotype was counted a few times. This chain links TRBV24-1 with TRBJ2-7; TRBD1 aligns across 11 bases. V dropped 9 bases and J dropped 4; count of bases not matched to a gene: 13. In germline, CDR1 is KGHDR, CDR2 SFDVKD. This CDR3 is built from 16 residues. The CDR3 sequence is CATLSRDRGNMYEQYV. For the CDR3, the DNA is TGTGCCACCTTGTCCCGGGACAGGGGGAATATGTACGAGCAGTACGTC.

The chain employs TRBV12-3 or TRBV12-4 and TRBJ2-1; a possible D gene is TRBD2 (5 bases). The CDR3 runs to 14 residues. Between the trimmed V and J ends, which lost 6 bases and 3 bases, there was a span of 12 bases. The DNA for the CDR3 is TGTGCCAGCAGCATCGGGAACGGCTACAATGAGCAGTTCTTC. Its translation is CASSIGNGYNEQFF.

This clonotype has ten or more counts. The gene calls are TRBV6-7 and TRBJ1-6; D is undetermined. TRBV6-7 is an open reading frame, and its role is uncertain. The V gene lost 1 base and the J gene lost 17 bases, with 9 bases spanning the gap. The CDR3 runs to 11 residues. The CDR3 DNA is TGTGCCAGCAGTTACTGGCATGAAATCCACTTT. As protein: CASSYWHEIHF.

This clonotype came up a few times. The chain uses TRBV10-2 and TRBJ2-1, with 9 bases matching TRBD2. The CDR3 consists of 14 residues. The V and J ends lost 6 bases and 7 bases, in that order; junction bases with no gene match: 7. Germline CDR1 reads WSHSY; CDR2 reads SAAADI. The CDR3 loop reads CASSKAGGMNEQFF. CDR3 bases: TGCGCCAGCAGCAAAGCGGGGGGTATGAATGAGCAGTTCTTC.

This clonotype was seen a handful of times. The rearrangement uses TRBV2 and TRBJ2-1; no reliable D call. CDR1 is SNHLY, CDR2 FYNNEI, per germline. V shed 1 base and J shed 14 bases, with 12 bases lying between them. The CDR3 runs 12 residues. The CDR3 sequence is CASSEVESTKFF. In nucleotides, the CDR3 is TGTGCCAGCAGTGAAGTCGAGTCGACGAAGTTCTTC.

The rearrangement uses TRBV5-1 and TRBJ2-1; TRBD1 matches 12 bases. The germline CDR1 and CDR2 sequences are SGHRS and YFSETQ. The CDR3 length is 18 residues. V was pared by 0 bases and J by 8 bases, with 12 bases of the junction left unmatched. DNA for the CDR3: TGCGCCAGCAGCTTGGTGGCCCGGGACAGGGGGCGGGCGGATGAGCAGTTCTTC. Encoded protein: CASSLVARDRGRADEQFF.

V and J are TRBV11-3 and TRBJ1-1; D uncertain. From germline, CDR1 is SGHNT and CDR2 YENEEA. CDR3 size: 14 residues. V was clipped by 2 bases and J by 0 bases, with 7 bases between them. CDR3 nucleotides: TGTGCCAGCAGCTTATATGGGGTGAACACTGAAGCTTTCTTT. This sequence encodes CASSLYGVNTEAFF.

The sample holds a few counts of this clonotype. The chain has TRBV12-3 or TRBV12-4 and TRBJ2-5; unclear D gene. The CDR3 consists of 13 residues. V lost 3 bases to trimming and J lost 5 bases, with 10 bases between them. Written as DNA, the CDR3 is TGTGCCAGCAGTTTGAGTAGGATCGAGACCCAGTACTTC. Amino acids: CASSLSRIETQYF.

V is TRBV4-3 and J is TRBJ2-1, with TRBD2 matching 9 bases. The CDR3 totals 17 residues. Germline V gives CDR1 LGHNA, CDR2 YSLEER. Germline trimming cut 0 bases from V and 7 bases from J; bases unmatched to any gene: 10. The CDR3 spells CASSQELSGGPTNEQFF. CDR3 coding DNA: TGCGCCAGCAGCCAAGAGCTTAGCGGGGGCCCGACAAATGAGCAGTTCTTC.

The gene calls are TRBV6-5 and TRBJ2-6; D perhaps matches TRBD2 (6 bases). Germline CDR1 MNHEY, CDR2 SVGAGI. This CDR3 contains 19 residues. The V and J ends lost 6 bases and 0 bases respectively, with 21 bases between them. The CDR3 region has the DNA TGTGCCAGCAGCCAGCTTCCGGGGGTGGGCTCCTCTGGGGCCAACGTCCTGACTTTC. Translating it yields CASSQLPGVGSSGANVLTF.

The rearrangement joins TRBV25-1 to TRBJ1-1, with D unclear. Germline V gives CDR1 MGHDK, CDR2 SYGVNS. The CDR3 runs 13 residues. Trimming shortened V by 1 base and J by 3 bases, and 6 bases separated the two germline ends. The CDR3 spells CASSELGYTEAFF. The DNA for the CDR3 is TGTGCCAGCAGTGAATTGGGCTACACTGAAGCTTTCTTT.